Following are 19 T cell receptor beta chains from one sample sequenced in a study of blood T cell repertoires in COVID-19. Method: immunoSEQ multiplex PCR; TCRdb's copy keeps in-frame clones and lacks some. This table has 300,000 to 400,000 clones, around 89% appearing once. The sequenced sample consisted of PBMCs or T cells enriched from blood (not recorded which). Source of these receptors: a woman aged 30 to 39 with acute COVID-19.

The DNA of the CDR3 is TGTGCCAGCTCACCACTCTTGGAGGGGGCGTCTTCCGAGCAGTACTTC. It encodes CASSPLLEGASSEQYF. The chain has TRBV18 and TRBJ2-7, with TRBD1 as a possible D gene (7 bases). The V and J ends lost 1 base and 6 bases respectively, with 19 bases between them. The CDR3 contains 16 residues. Germline V CDR1 and CDR2: KGHSH, LQKENI.

CDR3 residues: CASSPWTGPDTQYF. CDR3 bases: TGTGCCAGCTCCCCTTGGACAGGGCCAGATACGCAGTATTTT. This chain joins TRBV28 and TRBJ2-3; 8 bases agree with TRBD1. J gave up 4 bases and V 8 bases, and 8 bases lay outside the gene matches. The CDR3 consists of 14 residues. The V gene's germline CDR1 is MDHEN and CDR2 SYDVKM.

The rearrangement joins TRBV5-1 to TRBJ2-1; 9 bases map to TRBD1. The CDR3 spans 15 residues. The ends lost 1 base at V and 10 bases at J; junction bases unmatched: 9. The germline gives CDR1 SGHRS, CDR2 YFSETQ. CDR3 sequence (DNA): TGCGCCAGCAGCTTGCGAGAGGGGACAGGGTGGGAGCAGTTCTTC. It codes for CASSLREGTGWEQFF.

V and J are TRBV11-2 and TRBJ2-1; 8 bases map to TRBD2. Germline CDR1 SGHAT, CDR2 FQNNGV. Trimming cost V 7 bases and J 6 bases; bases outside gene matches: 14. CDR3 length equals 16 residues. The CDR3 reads CASTMGTRIISNEQFF. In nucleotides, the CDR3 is TGTGCCAGCACCATGGGGACTAGGATCATCTCCAATGAGCAGTTCTTC.

CDR3 nucleotides: TGTGCCACCAGTAATCCCCCCGGGGGGAGGGCAGATACGCAGTATTTT. This codes for CATSNPPGGRADTQYF. The gene calls are TRBV24-1 and TRBJ2-3; 7 positions agree with TRBD2. This CDR3 contains 16 residues. V trimming: 6 bases; J trimming: 4 bases; junction bases outside the gene matches: 12. Germline-derived CDR1 and CDR2 are KGHDR and SFDVKD.

The CDR3 region has the DNA TGTGCTAGTGCTATAATTTTCGGGGGGGCCTTAGGTGAGCAGTTCTTC. This translates into CASAIIFGGALGEQFF. The rearrangement uses TRBV12-5 and TRBJ2-1, with 8 bases identical to TRBD2. This CDR3 spans 16 amino acids. The germline gives CDR1 LGHNT, CDR2 FRNRAP. Trimming removed 7 bases from V and 9 bases from J; junction bases left unmatched: 17.

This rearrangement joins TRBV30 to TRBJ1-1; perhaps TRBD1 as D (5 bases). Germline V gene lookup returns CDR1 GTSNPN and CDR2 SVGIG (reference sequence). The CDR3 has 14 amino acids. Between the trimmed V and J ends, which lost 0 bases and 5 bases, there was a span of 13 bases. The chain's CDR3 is CAWSVHQGGTEAFF. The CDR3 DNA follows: TGTGCCTGGAGTGTACATCAGGGTGGGACTGAAGCTTTCTTT.

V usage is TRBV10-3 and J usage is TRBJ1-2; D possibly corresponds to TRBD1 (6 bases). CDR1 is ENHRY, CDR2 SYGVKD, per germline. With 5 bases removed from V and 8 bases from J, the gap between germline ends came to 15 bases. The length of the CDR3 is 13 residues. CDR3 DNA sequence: TGTGCCATCAGTCCGGACAGTGTGATAGGCTACACCTTC. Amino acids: CAISPDSVIGYTF.

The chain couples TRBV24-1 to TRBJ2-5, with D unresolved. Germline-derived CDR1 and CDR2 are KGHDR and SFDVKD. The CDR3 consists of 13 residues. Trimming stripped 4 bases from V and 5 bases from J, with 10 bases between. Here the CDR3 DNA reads TGTGCCACCAGTGAGTCTAGGCACGAGACCCAGTACTTC. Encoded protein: CATSESRHETQYF.

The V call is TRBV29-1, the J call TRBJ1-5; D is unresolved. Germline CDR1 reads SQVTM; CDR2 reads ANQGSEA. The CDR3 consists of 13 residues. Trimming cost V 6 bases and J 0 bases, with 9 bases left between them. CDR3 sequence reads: CSVQESSNQPQHF. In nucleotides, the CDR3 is TGCAGCGTCCAAGAGAGTAGCAATCAGCCCCAGCATTTT.

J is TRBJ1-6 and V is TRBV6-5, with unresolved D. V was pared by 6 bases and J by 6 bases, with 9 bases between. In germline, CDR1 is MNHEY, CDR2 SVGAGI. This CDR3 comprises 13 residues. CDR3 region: CASSHEPNSPLHF. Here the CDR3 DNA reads TGTGCCAGCAGCCACGAGCCTAATTCACCCCTCCACTTT.

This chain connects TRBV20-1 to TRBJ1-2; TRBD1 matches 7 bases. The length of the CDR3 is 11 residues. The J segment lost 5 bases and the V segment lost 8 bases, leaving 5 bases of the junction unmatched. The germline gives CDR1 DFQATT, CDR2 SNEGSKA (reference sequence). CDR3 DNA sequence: TGCAGTAACGACAGGGATTATGGCTACACCTTC. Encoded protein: CSNDRDYGYTF.

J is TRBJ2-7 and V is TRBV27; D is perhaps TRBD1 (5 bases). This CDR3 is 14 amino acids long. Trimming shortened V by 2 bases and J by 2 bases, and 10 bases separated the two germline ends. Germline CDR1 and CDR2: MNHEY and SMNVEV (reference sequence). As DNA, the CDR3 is TGTGCCAGCAGTTTAAGTGGGGCGGCCTACGAGCAGTACTTC. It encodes CASSLSGAAYEQYF.

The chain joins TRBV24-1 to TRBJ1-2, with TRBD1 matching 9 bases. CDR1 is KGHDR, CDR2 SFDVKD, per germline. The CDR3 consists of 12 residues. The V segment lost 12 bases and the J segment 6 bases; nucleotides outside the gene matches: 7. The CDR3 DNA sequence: TGTGCCTACAGGGGGCGCGGCGATGGCTACACCTTC. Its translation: CAYRGRGDGYTF.

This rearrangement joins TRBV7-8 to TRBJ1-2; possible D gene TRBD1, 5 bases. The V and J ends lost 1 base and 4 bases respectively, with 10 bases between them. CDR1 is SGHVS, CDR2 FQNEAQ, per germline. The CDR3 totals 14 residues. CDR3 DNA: TGTGCCAGCAGCTTAGGAGGCAGGGCCTATGGCTACACCTTC. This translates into CASSLGGRAYGYTF.

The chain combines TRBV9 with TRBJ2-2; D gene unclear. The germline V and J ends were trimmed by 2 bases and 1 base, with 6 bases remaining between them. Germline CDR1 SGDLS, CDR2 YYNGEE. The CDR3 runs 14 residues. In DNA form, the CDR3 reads TGTGCCAGCAGCGTGAGAGTGAACACCGGGGAGCTGTTTTTT. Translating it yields CASSVRVNTGELFF.

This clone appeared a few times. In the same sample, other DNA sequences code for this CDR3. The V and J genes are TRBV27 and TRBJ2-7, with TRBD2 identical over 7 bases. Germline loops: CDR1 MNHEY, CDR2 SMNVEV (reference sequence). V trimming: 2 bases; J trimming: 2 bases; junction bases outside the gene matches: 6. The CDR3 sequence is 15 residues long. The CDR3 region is CASSLGQGGTYEQYF. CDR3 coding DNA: TGTGCCAGCAGTTTAGGGCAGGGAGGGACCTACGAGCAGTACTTC.

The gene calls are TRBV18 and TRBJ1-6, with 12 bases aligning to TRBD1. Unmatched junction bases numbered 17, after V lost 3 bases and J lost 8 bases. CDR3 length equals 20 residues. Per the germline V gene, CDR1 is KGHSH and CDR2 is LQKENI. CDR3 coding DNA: TGTGCCAGCTCACCCCTCGGGACAGGGGGCTCCCGGTTACTTGATTCACCCCTCCACTTT. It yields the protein CASSPLGTGGSRLLDSPLHF. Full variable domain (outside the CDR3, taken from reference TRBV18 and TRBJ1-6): NAGVMQNPRHLVRRRGQEARLRCSPMKGHSHVYWYRQLPEEGLKFMVYLQKENIIDESGMPKERFSAEFPKEGPSILRIQQVVRGDSAAYFCASSPLGTGGSRLLDSPLHFGNGTRLTVT.

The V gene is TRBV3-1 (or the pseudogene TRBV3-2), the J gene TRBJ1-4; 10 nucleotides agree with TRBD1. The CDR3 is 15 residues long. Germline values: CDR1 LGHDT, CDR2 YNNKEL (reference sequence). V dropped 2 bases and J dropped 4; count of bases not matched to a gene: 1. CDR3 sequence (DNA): TGTGCCAGCAGCCAAAGGACAGGGGGTAATGAAAAACTGTTTTTT. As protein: CASSQRTGGNEKLFF.